The source of this T cell receptor beta chain is a study of blood T cells in healthy people across ages. A J-beta primer mix and a sample-barcoded 5' primer were used in a second PCR of about 7 to 12 cycles. MiXCR, applied by TCRdb to the 5' RACE reads, yields one record per CDR3 protein. The repertoire holds 1,500,000 or so distinct CDR3 sequences, with around 40% as singletons. The draw of peripheral blood yielded ten milliliters from each donor. The sequenced material came from blood. The sequence derives from a woman in her late teens or twenties in good health.

CDR3 bases: TGTGCTAGTGGTTTAGGAGGAGTGGAGACCCAGTACTTC. Translated: CASGLGGVETQYF. This chain connects TRBV12-5 to TRBJ2-5, with D possibly TRBD2 on 5 matching bases. This CDR3 has 13 amino acids. CDR1 LGHNT and CDR2 FRNRAP come from the germline V gene. The V end was cut by 3 bases, the J end by 5 bases, with 10 bases between. Full variable domain (rest looked up from reference TRBV12-5 and TRBJ2-5): DARVTQTPRHKVTEMGQEVTMRCQPILGHNTVFWYRQTMMQGLELLAYFRNRAPLDDSGMPKDRFSAEMPDATLATLKIQPSEPRDSAVYFCASGLGGVETQYFGPGTRLLVL.